The entry below gives a single T cell receptor beta chain sequence along with its context. Assay used: immunoSEQ multiplex PCR; TCRdb lists only in-frame clones, some missing. This table has 150,000 to 200,000 clones, around 81% appearing once. The sample belongs to a study of blood T cell repertoires in COVID-19. This CDR3 has 15 amino acids. The V segment lost 6 bases and the J segment 1 base; nucleotides outside the gene matches: 7. CDR1 is MNHEY and CDR2 is SMNVEV in the germline V gene (reference sequence). Material: peripheral blood. This TCR came from a man between 65 and 79 years old with active or convalescent COVID-19. This sequence joins TRBV27 and TRBJ2-7; TRBD2 aligns across 9 bases. CDR3 nucleotides: TGTGCCAGCAGACACGTGCGGGGGGGATCCTACGAGCAGTACTTC. The encoded protein is CASRHVRGGSYEQYF.